This passage covers 20 T cell receptor beta chains from one sample sequenced in a study of blood T cell repertoires in COVID-19. Method: immunoSEQ multiplex PCR; TCRdb's copy keeps in-frame clones and lacks some. This sample has approximately 240,000 clones, with around four fifths found just once. The sequenced material came from peripheral blood. The receptors were gathered from a woman between 55 and 75 years old with active or convalescent COVID-19.

The gene calls are TRBV21-1 and TRBJ2-5; TRBD2 is the table's D call, not checked against the DNA. TRBV21-1 is given as a pseudogene. This CDR3 has 19 residues. CDR3 DNA sequence: TGTGCCAGCAGCACACCTCCGGGACTAGCGGGGGATACCCAAGCGACCCAGTACTTC. Translated: CASSTPPGLAGDTQATQYF.

V usage is TRBV7-4 and J usage is TRBJ2-3, with 9 bases fitting TRBD1. The CDR3 runs 19 residues. V dropped 5 bases and J dropped 4; count of bases not matched to a gene: 19. Germline V CDR1 and CDR2: SGHVT, SQSDAQ. The CDR3 DNA follows: TGTGCCAGCAGCCCTAGGGTTGGACAGGGGCTAGCGAAGCCAGATACGCAGTATTTT. Protein product: CASSPRVGQGLAKPDTQYF.

V usage is TRBV25-1 and J usage is TRBJ1-1, with D maybe TRBD1 (5 bases). Germline loops: CDR1 MGHDK, CDR2 SYGVNS. V was clipped by 1 base and J by 6 bases, with 12 bases between them. The CDR3 has 14 amino acids. The CDR3 coding sequence is TGTGCCAGCAGTGAATTTGGGGGGGTACCTGAAGCTTTCTTT. Residues: CASSEFGGVPEAFF.

The rearrangement joins TRBV18 to TRBJ1-2, with 8 bases fitting TRBD1. This CDR3 contains 14 residues. V shed 4 bases, J shed 7 bases, and the junction held 8 bases outside the gene matches. The germline V gene encodes CDR1 KGHSH and CDR2 LQKENI. The CDR3 spells CASSHGQGVSGYTF. The DNA for the CDR3 is TGTGCCAGCTCACACGGACAGGGAGTAAGTGGCTACACCTTC.

This chain connects TRBV6-5 to TRBJ2-5; 9 nucleotides match TRBD1. The junction had 9 bases not matched to a gene; V was cut back by 6 bases and J by 4 bases. The CDR3 runs to 15 residues. Per germline, CDR1 MNHEY and CDR2 SVGAGI. In DNA form, the CDR3 reads TGTGCCAGCAGCTATGGACAGGGGTTGGGAGAGACCCAGTACTTC. Translated, it gives CASSYGQGLGETQYF.

The chain has TRBV6-5 and TRBJ1-1; 7 nucleotides match TRBD1. The junction had 5 bases not matched to a gene; V was cut back by 1 base and J by 0 bases. The CDR3 is 16 residues long. Germline V CDR1 and CDR2: MNHEY, SVGAGI. CDR3 region: CASSYLQGQLNTEAFF. The CDR3 DNA follows: TGTGCCAGCAGTTACTTGCAGGGACAGCTGAACACTGAAGCTTTCTTT.

This rearrangement joins TRBV5-1 to TRBJ1-1, with D possibly TRBD1 on 5 matching bases. Deletions cut 4 bases from V and 6 bases from J, with 7 bases between. CDR3 size: 11 residues. Germline-derived CDR1 and CDR2 are SGHRS and YFSETQ. This chain's CDR3 is CASSGGAEAFF. CDR3 DNA sequence: TGCGCCAGCAGCGGGGGGGCTGAAGCTTTCTTT.

The CDR3 sequence is CASSLAGQGAFGDEKLFF. In DNA form, the CDR3 reads TGTGCCAGCAGCTTGGCTGGACAGGGGGCATTTGGCGATGAAAAACTGTTTTTT. V usage is TRBV5-6 and J usage is TRBJ1-4; 11 bases line up with TRBD1. This CDR3 is built from 18 residues. The J segment lost 6 bases and the V segment lost 0 bases, leaving 10 bases of the junction unmatched. Germline CDR1 is SGHDT and CDR2 is YYEEEE.

V and J are TRBV11-2 and TRBJ1-5; TRBD1 matches 9 bases. The CDR3 totals 16 residues. Germline lookup yields CDR1 SGHAT and CDR2 FQNNGV. Trimming cost V 5 bases and J 7 bases; bases outside gene matches: 12. This CDR3 is CASSPRVTGGEQPQHF. In nucleotides, the CDR3 is TGTGCCAGCAGCCCCCGGGTGACAGGGGGAGAACAGCCCCAGCATTTT.

The chain combines TRBV5-1 with TRBJ1-1; D perhaps matches TRBD1 (5 bases). The CDR3 totals 15 residues. In germline, CDR1 is SGHRS, CDR2 YFSETQ. V shed 2 bases and J shed 0 bases, with 11 bases lying between them. CDR3 sequence: CASSLTGPMNTEAFF. CDR3 DNA sequence: TGCGCCAGCAGCTTAACAGGTCCCATGAACACTGAAGCTTTCTTT.

Concerning this clone itself: Other DNA sequences of this sample code for an identical CDR3. The V and J genes are TRBV18 and TRBJ2-2; D perhaps matches TRBD2 (6 bases). The V end was cut by 3 bases, the J end by 4 bases, with 6 bases between. CDR3 size: 13 residues. Germline V lookup: CDR1 KGHSH, CDR2 LQKENI. Here the CDR3 reads CASSPEGTGELFF. The CDR3 DNA reads as TGTGCCAGCTCACCGGAGGGCACCGGGGAGCTGTTTTTT. The whole variable domain, remainder taken from reference TRBV18 and TRBJ2-2, is NAGVMQNPRHLVRRRGQEARLRCSPMKGHSHVYWYRQLPEEGLKFMVYLQKENIIDESGMPKERFSAEFPKEGPSILRIQQVVRGDSAAYFCASSPEGTGELFFGEGSRLTVL.

DNA of the CDR3: TGTGCCAGCAGTGAGGGGACAGGGGAAATTCGGTCCTACGAGCAGTACGTC. Translating gives CASSEGTGEIRSYEQYV. The rearrangement links TRBV2 to TRBJ2-7; 10 bases map to TRBD1. This CDR3 is built from 17 residues. The germline gives CDR1 SNHLY, CDR2 FYNNEI. After removal of 3 bases from V and 1 base from J, the junction contained 9 bases not matched to a gene.

The rearrangement uses TRBV6-1 and TRBJ1-6; 7 positions match TRBD1. The germline V gene encodes CDR1 MNHNS and CDR2 SASEGT. The CDR3 has 16 residues. V lost 2 bases, J lost 9 bases, and 10 bases stayed unmatched. In DNA, the CDR3 is TGTGCCAGCAGTGAAACGCGACAGGGCCTCACTTCACCCCTCCACTTT. This sequence encodes CASSETRQGLTSPLHF.

The chain is built from TRBV19 and TRBJ2-2, with D possibly being TRBD2 (6 bases). There are 17 residues in the CDR3. CDR1 and CDR2 (germline): LNHDA, SQIVND (reference sequence). V was trimmed by 3 bases and J by 5 bases, leaving 19 bases between them. CDR3 amino acids: CASSMDLRLGGTGELFF. Here the CDR3 DNA reads TGTGCCAGTAGTATGGATTTAAGACTAGGCGGTACCGGGGAGCTGTTTTTT. The whole variable domain, remainder taken from reference TRBV19 and TRBJ2-2, is DGGITQSPKYLFRKEGQNVTLSCEQNLNHDAMYWYRQDPGQGLRLIYYSQIVNDFQKGDIAEGYSVSREKKESFPLTVTSAQKNPTAFYLCASSMDLRLGGTGELFFGEGSRLTVL.

The rearrangement uses TRBV27 and TRBJ2-1; 12 bases agree with TRBD1. The ends lost 3 bases at V and 8 bases at J; junction bases unmatched: 2. Germline V gives CDR1 MNHEY, CDR2 SMNVEV (reference sequence). The CDR3 contains 14 residues. In DNA form, the CDR3 reads TGTGCCAGCAGTTTTGGGACAGGGGGCTATGAGCAGTTCTTC. Translating it yields CASSFGTGGYEQFF.

This sequence joins TRBV9 and TRBJ2-2, with 7 bases identical to TRBD2. V shed 0 bases, J shed 0 bases, and the junction held 2 bases outside the gene matches. This CDR3 is 16 amino acids long. From germline, CDR1 is SGDLS and CDR2 YYNGEE. The CDR3 spells CASSVELAANTGELFF. In DNA form, the CDR3 reads TGTGCCAGCAGCGTAGAGCTAGCGGCGAACACCGGGGAGCTGTTTTTT.

The gene calls are TRBV7-6 and TRBJ1-5; 7 bases are a match to TRBD1. Germline V gene sequence: CDR1 SGHVS, CDR2 FNYEAQ. V lost 1 base and J lost 5; bases outside the gene matches: 2. The CDR3 contains 14 residues. The DNA of the CDR3 is TGTGCCAGCAGCTTAGGGGGACAGTATCAGCCCCAGCATTTT. This encodes CASSLGGQYQPQHF.

The chain joins TRBV6-1 to TRBJ2-1, with 8 bases aligning to TRBD1. J lost 0 bases, V lost 4 bases, and 17 bases had no gene match. The CDR3 extends over 20 amino acids. The V gene's germline CDR1 is MNHNS and CDR2 SASEGT. CDR3 protein: CASSVPVRGLGRSSYNEQFF. The CDR3 DNA reads as TGTGCCAGCAGTGTGCCGGTCAGGGGGCTGGGTAGGAGCTCCTACAATGAGCAGTTCTTC.

The rearrangement links TRBV6-5 to TRBJ1-1; D is unresolved. Trimming shortened V by 11 bases and J by 4 bases, and 17 bases separated the two germline ends. Per germline, CDR1 MNHEY and CDR2 SVGAGI. The CDR3 is 13 amino acids. The CDR3, as DNA: TGTGCCGCCAGGAAATTGGGGAGCACTGAAGCTTTCTTT. It is translated as CAARKLGSTEAFF.

The chain has TRBV5-5 and TRBJ2-7; D gene uncertain. CDR1 SGHKS and CDR2 YYEKEE come from the germline V gene (reference sequence). The CDR3 loop spans 16 amino acids. The V gene lost 4 bases and the J gene lost 7 bases, with 24 bases spanning the gap. CDR3 loop: CASSTQLTQFPGEQYF. CDR3 sequence (DNA): TGTGCCAGCAGCACCCAACTTACTCAATTCCCCGGGGAGCAGTACTTC. The entire variable domain, with the rest obtained from reference TRBV5-5 and TRBJ2-7, is as follows: DAGVTQSPTHLIKTRGQQVTLRCSPISGHKSVSWYQQVLGQGPQFIFQYYEKEERGRGNFPDRFSARQFPNYSSELNVNALLLGDSALYLCASSTQLTQFPGEQYFGPGTRLTVT.